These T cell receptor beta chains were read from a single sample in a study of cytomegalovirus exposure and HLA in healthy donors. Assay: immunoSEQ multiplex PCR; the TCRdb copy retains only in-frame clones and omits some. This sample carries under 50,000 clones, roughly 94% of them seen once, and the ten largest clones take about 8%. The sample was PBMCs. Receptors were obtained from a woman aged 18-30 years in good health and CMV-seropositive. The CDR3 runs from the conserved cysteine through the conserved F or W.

CASSLGLWEGPPGELFF,TRBJ2-2,TRBV13
CASSLLASGSVGYNEQFF,TRBJ2-1,TRBV28
CASSLSGQGNYGYTF,TRBJ1-2,TRBV5-1
CASSRAPGQGNEQYF,TRBJ2-7,TRBV18
CASSVWEGGGDEQFF,TRBJ2-1,TRBV9
CAIQGGPGNTIYF,TRBJ1-3,TRBV10-3
CASSLGQGLGGQPQHF,TRBJ1-5,TRBV27
CASRSQGSHEKLFF,TRBJ1-4,TRBV28
CASSYVPGYQSYNEQFF,TRBJ2-1,TRBV5-5
CASSSGTSSGNTIYF,TRBJ1-3,TRBV7-2
CASSEDRDRESLPHSYTF,TRBJ1-2,TRBV6-1
CASSYSRPVNEQFF,TRBJ2-1,TRBV11-1
CASSPNRVANEKLFF,TRBJ1-4,TRBV7-9
CASSQDLFLPDSDGYTF,TRBJ1-2,TRBV4-3
CASSYRGIMNTEAFF,TRBJ1-1,TRBV19
CASSPPLAGGSYNEQFF,TRBJ2-1,TRBV9
CASRLATSGYEQYF,TRBJ2-7,TRBV5-1
CASSGAAVPTGYTF,TRBJ1-2,TRBV2
CASSLGLAGTQETQYF,TRBJ2-5,TRBV7-9
CASSLSDNYGYTF,TRBJ1-2,TRBV7-8
CASKRGPSYEQYF,TRBJ2-7,TRBV27
CASSTRPGLHLTLSYEQYF,TRBJ2-7,TRBV7-8
CASSSNPRGMNTEAFF,TRBJ1-1,TRBV7-3
CASSSRQDYEQYF,TRBJ2-7,TRBV4-3
CASSGTGPDTQYF,TRBJ2-3,TRBV6-1
CASSLVFSTDTQYF,TRBJ2-3,TRBV7-2
CASSLTSWQGNEQFF,TRBJ2-1,TRBV7-3
CSATTIYEQYF,TRBJ2-7,TRBV20-1
CASSLMRLAGRHEQFF,TRBJ2-1,TRBV7-9
CASSPSGLRSAPETQYF,TRBJ2-5,TRBV19
CASSYSEQGARGYTF,TRBJ1-2,TRBV6-5
CSVVGEVANTEAFF,TRBJ1-1,TRBV29-1
CASSRQGLADTGELFF,TRBJ2-2,TRBV7-6
CASSLGTSGSYEQYF,TRBJ2-7,TRBV11-2
CATSRDYETRAYEQYF,TRBJ2-7,TRBV15
CASSQPGQDFYEQYF,TRBJ2-7,TRBV7-2
CASSLLGGSRTDEQFF,TRBJ2-1,TRBV27
CASSSRTGMNTEAFF,TRBJ1-1,TRBV19
CASSQAAGGEGELFF,TRBJ2-2,TRBV4-1
CASSSDRDRGKGSSYEQYF,TRBJ2-7,TRBV28
CASSIALAGYEQYF,TRBJ2-7,TRBV19
CASSWGVNEQFF,TRBJ2-1,TRBV2
CASRGGGEQYF,TRBJ2-7,TRBV19
CASSPQTFSDQFF,TRBJ2-1,TRBV6-4
CASSPEGGGRVNEQFF,TRBJ2-1,TRBV13
CASSVDGDSYEQYF,TRBJ2-7,TRBV9
CASSDNRQGGTQYF,TRBJ2-5,TRBV25-1
CASSVGSGSRTDTQYF,TRBJ2-3,TRBV9
CASTQGQVNQPQHF,TRBJ1-5,TRBV2